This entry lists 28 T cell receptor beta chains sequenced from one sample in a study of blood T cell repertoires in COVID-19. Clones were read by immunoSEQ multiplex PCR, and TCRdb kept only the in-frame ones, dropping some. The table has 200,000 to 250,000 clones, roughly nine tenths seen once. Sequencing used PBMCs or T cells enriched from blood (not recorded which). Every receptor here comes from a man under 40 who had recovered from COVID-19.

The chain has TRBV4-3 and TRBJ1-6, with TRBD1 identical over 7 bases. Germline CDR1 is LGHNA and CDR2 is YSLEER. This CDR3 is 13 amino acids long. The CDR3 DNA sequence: TGCTCCGGGGGGGACAGCCAAAATTCACCCCTCCACTTT. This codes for CSGGDSQNSPLHF.

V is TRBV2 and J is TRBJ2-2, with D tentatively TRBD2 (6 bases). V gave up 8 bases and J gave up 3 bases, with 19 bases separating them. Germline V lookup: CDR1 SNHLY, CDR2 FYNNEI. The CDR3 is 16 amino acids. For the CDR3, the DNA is TGTGCCAGCTCCCCCTTCACGGGAGTCGACACCGGGGAGCTGTTTTTT. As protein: CASSPFTGVDTGELFF.

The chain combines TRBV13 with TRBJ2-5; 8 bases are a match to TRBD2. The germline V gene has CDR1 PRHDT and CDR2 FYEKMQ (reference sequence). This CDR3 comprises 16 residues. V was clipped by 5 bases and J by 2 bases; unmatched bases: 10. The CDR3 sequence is CASSPHPGTSQETQYF. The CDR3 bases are TGTGCCAGCAGCCCCCACCCCGGGACTAGTCAAGAGACCCAGTACTTC.

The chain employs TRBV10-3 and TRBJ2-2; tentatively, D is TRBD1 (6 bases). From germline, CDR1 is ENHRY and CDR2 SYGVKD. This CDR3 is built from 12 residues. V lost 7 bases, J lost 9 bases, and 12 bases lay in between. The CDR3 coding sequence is TGTGCCATCACAGGGGAGACCCGGGAGCTGTTTTTT. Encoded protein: CAITGETRELFF.

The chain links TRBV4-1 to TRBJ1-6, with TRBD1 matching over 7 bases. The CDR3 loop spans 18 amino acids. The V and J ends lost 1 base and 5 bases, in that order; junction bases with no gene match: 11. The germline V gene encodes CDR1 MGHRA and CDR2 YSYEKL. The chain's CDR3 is CASSQVVLRQGDNSPLHF. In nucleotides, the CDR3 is TGCGCCAGCAGCCAAGTGGTCCTACGACAGGGAGATAATTCACCCCTCCACTTT.

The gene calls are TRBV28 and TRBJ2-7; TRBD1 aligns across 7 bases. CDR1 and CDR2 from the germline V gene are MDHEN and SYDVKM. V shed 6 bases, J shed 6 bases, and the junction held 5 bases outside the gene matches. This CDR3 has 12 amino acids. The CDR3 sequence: CASSPGQPEQYF. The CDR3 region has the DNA TGTGCCAGCAGCCCGGGACAGCCCGAGCAGTACTTC.

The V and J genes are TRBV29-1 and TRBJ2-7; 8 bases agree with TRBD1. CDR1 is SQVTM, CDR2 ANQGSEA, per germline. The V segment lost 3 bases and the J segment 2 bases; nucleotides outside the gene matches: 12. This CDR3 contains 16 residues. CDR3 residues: CSVERSERQGTYEQYF. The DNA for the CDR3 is TGCAGCGTTGAGAGGTCCGAAAGACAGGGGACCTACGAGCAGTACTTC.

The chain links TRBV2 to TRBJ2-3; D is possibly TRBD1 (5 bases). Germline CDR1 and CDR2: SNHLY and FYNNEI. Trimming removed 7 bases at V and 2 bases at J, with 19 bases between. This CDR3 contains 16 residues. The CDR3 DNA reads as TGTGCCAGCATGGTCTACGACAGAGCGTCCACAGATACGCAGTATTTT. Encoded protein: CASMVYDRASTDTQYF. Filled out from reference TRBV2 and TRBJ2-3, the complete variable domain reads EPEVTQTPSHQVTQMGQEVILRCVPISNHLYFYWYRQILGQKVEFLVSFYNNEISEKSEIFDDQFSVERPDGSNFTLKIRSTKLEDSAMYFCASMVYDRASTDTQYFGPGTRLTVL.

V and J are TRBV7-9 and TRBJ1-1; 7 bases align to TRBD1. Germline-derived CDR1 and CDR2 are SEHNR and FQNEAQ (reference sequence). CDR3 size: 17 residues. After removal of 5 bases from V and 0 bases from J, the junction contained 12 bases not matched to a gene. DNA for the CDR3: TGTGCCAGCAGCCCCAGGGGGTCCGGGACAGTGAACACTGAAGCTTTCTTT. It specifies CASSPRGSGTVNTEAFF. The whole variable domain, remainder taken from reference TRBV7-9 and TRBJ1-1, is DTGVSQNPRHKITKRGQNVTFRCDPISEHNRLYWYRQTLGQGPEFLTYFQNEAQLEKSRLLSDRFSAERPKGSFSTLEIQRTEQGDSAMYLCASSPRGSGTVNTEAFFGQGTRLTVV.

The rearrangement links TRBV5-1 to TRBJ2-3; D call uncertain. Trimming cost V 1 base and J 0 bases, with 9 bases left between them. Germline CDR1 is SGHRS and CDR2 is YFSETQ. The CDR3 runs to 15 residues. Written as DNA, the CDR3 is TGCGCCAGCAGCTTGTCGAGCGAAAGCACAGATACGCAGTATTTT. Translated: CASSLSSESTDTQYF.

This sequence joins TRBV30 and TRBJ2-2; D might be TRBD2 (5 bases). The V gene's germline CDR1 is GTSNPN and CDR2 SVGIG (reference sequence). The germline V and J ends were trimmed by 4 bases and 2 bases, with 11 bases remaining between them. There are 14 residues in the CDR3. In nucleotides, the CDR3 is TGTGCCTGGACCTCCAGCGGAAACACCGGGGAGCTGTTTTTT. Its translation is CAWTSSGNTGELFF.

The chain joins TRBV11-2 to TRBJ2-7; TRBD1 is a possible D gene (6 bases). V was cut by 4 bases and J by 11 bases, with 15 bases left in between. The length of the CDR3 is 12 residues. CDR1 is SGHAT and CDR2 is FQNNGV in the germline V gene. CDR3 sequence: CASSWPQGFKYF. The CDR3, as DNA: TGTGCCAGCAGCTGGCCACAGGGATTCAAGTACTTC.

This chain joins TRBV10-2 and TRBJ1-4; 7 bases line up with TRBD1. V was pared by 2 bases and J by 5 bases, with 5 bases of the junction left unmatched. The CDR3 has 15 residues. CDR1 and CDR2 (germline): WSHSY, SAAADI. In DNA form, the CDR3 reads TGCGCCAGCAGTGAGCCGGGACAGAAAAATGAAAAACTGTTTTTT. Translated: CASSEPGQKNEKLFF.

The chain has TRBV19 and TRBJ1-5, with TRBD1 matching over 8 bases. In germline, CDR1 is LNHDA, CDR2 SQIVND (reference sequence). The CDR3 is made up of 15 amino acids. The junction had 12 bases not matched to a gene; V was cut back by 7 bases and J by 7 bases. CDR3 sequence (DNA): TGTGCCAGTACTGAGGACAGGGCGATCAACCAGCCCCAGCATTTT. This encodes CASTEDRAINQPQHF.

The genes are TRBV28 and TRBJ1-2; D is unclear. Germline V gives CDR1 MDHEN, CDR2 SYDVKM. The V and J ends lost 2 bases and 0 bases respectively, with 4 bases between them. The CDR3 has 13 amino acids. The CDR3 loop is CASSLIANYGYTF. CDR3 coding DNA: TGTGCCAGCAGTTTAATAGCTAACTATGGCTACACCTTC.

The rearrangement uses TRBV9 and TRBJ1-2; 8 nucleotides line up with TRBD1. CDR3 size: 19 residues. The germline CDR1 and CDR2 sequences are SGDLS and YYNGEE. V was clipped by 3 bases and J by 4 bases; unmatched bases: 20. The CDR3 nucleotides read TGTGCCAGCAGCGATCGACTTACCGGGACAGGAGGGCTGGGCTATGGCTACACCTTC. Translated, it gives CASSDRLTGTGGLGYGYTF. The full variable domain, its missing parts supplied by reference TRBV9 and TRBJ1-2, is DSGVTQTPKHLITATGQRVTLRCSPRSGDLSVYWYQQSLDQGLQFLIQYYNGEERAKGNILERFSAQQFPDLHSELNLSSLELGDSALYFCASSDRLTGTGGLGYGYTFGSGTRLTVV.

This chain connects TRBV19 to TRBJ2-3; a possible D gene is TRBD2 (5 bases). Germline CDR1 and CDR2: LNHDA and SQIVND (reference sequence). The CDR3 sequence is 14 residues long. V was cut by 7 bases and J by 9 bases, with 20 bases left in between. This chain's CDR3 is CASTYSAGHRTQYF. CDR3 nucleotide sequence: TGTGCCAGTACCTACTCGGCGGGCCACCGAACGCAGTATTTT.

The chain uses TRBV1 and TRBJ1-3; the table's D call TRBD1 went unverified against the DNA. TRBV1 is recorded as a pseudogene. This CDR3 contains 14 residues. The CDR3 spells CTSSPRDIINTIYF. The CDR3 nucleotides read TGCACCAGCAGCCCGAGGGACATAATAAACACCATATATTTT.

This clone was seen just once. This CDR3 is CASRSNRDVGELFF. The CDR3 DNA sequence: TGTGCCAGCCGGTCGAACAGGGATGTGGGGGAGCTGTTTTTT. The J gene is TRBJ2-2, the V gene TRBV27, with D perhaps matching TRBD1 (6 bases). Trimming took 8 bases from V and 8 from J, leaving 18 bases between them. CDR3 size: 14 residues. The germline CDR1 and CDR2 sequences are MNHEY and SMNVEV (reference sequence).

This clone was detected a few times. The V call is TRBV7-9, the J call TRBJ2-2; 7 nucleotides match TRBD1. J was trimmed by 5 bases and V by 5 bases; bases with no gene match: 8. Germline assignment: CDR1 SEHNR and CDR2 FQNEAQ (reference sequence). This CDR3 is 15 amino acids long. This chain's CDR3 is CASSPVQGLTGELFF. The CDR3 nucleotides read TGTGCCAGCAGCCCAGTACAGGGGCTGACCGGGGAGCTGTTTTTT.

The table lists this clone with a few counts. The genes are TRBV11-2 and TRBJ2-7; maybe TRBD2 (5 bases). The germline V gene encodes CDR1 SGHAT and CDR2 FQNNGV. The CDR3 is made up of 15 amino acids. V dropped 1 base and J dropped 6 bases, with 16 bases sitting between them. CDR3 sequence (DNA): TGTGCCAGCAGCTTAGTTGTTTCATCGAGCGGCGAGCAGTACTTC. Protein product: CASSLVVSSSGEQYF.

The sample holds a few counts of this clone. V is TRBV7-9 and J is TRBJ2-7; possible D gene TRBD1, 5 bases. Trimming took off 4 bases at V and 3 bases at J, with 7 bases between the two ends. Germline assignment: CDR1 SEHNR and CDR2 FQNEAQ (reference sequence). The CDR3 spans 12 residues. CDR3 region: CASSSTVYEQYF. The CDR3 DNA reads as TGTGCCAGCAGCTCGACAGTCTACGAGCAGTACTTC.

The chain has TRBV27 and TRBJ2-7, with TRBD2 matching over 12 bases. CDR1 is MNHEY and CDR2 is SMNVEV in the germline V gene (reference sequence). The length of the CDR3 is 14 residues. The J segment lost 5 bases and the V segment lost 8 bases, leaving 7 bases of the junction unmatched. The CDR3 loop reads CASRLAGGVHEQYF. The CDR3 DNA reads TGTGCCAGCCGGCTAGCGGGAGGGGTGCACGAGCAGTACTTC.

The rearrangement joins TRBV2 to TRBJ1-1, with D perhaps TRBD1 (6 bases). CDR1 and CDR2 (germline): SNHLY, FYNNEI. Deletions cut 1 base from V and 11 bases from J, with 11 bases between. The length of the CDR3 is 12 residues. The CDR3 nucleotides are TGTGCCAGCAGTGAAGTACAGGGAAGGGCTTTCTTT. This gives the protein CASSEVQGRAFF.

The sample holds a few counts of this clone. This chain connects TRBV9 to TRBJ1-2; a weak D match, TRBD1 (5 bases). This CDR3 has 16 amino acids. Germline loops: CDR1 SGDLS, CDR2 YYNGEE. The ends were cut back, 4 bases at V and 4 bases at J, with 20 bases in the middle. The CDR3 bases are TGTGCCAGCAGCCCCAAAGGGGCAGGACATCCCTATGGCTACACCTTC. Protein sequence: CASSPKGAGHPYGYTF.

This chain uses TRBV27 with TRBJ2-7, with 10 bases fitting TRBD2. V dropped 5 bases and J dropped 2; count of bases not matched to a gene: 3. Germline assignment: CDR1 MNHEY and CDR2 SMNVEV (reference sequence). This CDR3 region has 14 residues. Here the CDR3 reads CASSLAGETYEQYF. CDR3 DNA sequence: TGTGCCAGCAGTCTAGCGGGGGAGACCTACGAGCAGTACTTC.

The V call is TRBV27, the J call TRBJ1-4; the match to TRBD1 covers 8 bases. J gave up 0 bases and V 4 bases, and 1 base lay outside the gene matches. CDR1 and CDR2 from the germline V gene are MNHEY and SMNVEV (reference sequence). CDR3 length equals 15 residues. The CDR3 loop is CASSSDRATNEKLFF. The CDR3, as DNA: TGTGCCAGCAGTTCGGACAGGGCAACTAATGAAAAACTGTTTTTT.

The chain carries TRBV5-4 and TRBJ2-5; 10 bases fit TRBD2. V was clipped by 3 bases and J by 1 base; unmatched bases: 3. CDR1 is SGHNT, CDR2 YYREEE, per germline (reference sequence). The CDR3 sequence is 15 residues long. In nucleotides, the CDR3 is TGTGCCAGCAGCTCCAGACTAGCGGGCCAAGAGACCCAGTACTTC. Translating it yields CASSSRLAGQETQYF.